These T cell receptor beta chains were read from a single sample in a study of resident and recirculating memory T cells in vitiligo. The table came from immunoSEQ multiplex PCR; TCRdb's copy has only in-frame clones and leaves some out. The table shows tens of thousands of clones, with approximately 91% occurring only once. The sequenced sample consisted of blood. The receptors were sampled from a male donor with vitiligo. The CDR3 runs from the conserved cysteine through the conserved F or W. Fields, in order: CDR3 length, J gene, V gene, CDR3 protein.

length: 15
J: TRBJ2-7
V: TRBV28
CDR3: CASSAIRTVTYEQYF

length: 13
J: TRBJ2-1
V: TRBV6-1
CDR3: CASSVTPGQRQFF

length: 14
J: TRBJ2-7
V: TRBV6-5
CDR3: CASRRTVFQYEQYF

length: 15
J: TRBJ2-1
V: TRBV4-3
CDR3: CASANSQRTWTKQFF

length: 16
J: TRBJ2-3
V: TRBV4-2
CDR3: CASSPARRDSTDTQYF

length: 14
J: TRBJ1-1
V: TRBV4-1
CDR3: CASSQGRGNTEAFF

length: 17
J: TRBJ2-2
V: TRBV7-8
CDR3: CASSLASQGPWTGELFF

length: 13
J: TRBJ2-5
V: TRBV7-3
CDR3: CASSLGHSETQYF

length: 14
J: TRBJ1-3
V: TRBV5-6
CDR3: CASSRQGSGNTIYF

length: 15
J: TRBJ1-2
V: TRBV7-2
CDR3: CASSAYQGSYYGYTF

length: 16
J: TRBJ2-1
V: TRBV19
CDR3: CASSIAPGGSYNEQFF

length: 13
J: TRBJ1-1
V: TRBV27
CDR3: CASSLGGDTEAFF

length: 15
J: TRBJ1-4
V: TRBV6-5
CDR3: CASRPRDRGPSRMFF

length: 13
J: TRBJ1-1
V: TRBV6-1
CDR3: CASSLQGGAEAFF

length: 14
J: TRBJ1-1
V: TRBV6-5
CDR3: CASSSTGMNTEAFF

length: 16
J: TRBJ1-5
V: TRBV27
CDR3: CASSLGGGPTGQPQHF

length: 10
J: TRBJ1-1
V: TRBV20-1
CDR3: CSAIGGAGLF

length: 14
J: TRBJ1-2
V: TRBV5-1
CDR3: CASSLGQGVTGYTF

length: 13
J: TRBJ2-5
V: TRBV7-8
CDR3: CASSLAGTGAQYF

length: 14
J: TRBJ1-2
V: TRBV5-6
CDR3: CASSLGTGNYGYTF

length: 13
J: TRBJ1-2
V: TRBV9
CDR3: CASSVVTGGGYTF

length: 14
J: TRBJ2-5
V: TRBV11-2
CDR3: CASSLDPRGETQYF

length: 15
J: TRBJ1-1
V: TRBV7-3
CDR3: CASSLMGTPETEAFF

length: 13
J: TRBJ1-1
V: TRBV6-6
CDR3: CASSYDRNTEAFF

length: 15
J: TRBJ2-3
V: TRBV5-4
CDR3: CASSLQGAGTDTQYF

length: 15
J: TRBJ1-3
V: TRBV6-5
CDR3: CASSLQGGSGNTIYF

length: 15
J: TRBJ1-6
V: TRBV5-1
CDR3: CASSLAGTQNSPLHF

length: 18
J: TRBJ2-7
V: TRBV7-2
CDR3: CASSSGLAGGRSSYEQYF

length: 15
J: TRBJ1-6
V: TRBV19
CDR3: CASSNEGARFSPLHF

length: 13
J: TRBJ1-2
V: TRBV5-5
CDR3: CASRRQGSGGYTF

length: 14
J: TRBJ1-4
V: TRBV28
CDR3: CASSFSGLNEKLFF

length: 14
J: TRBJ1-1
V: TRBV27
CDR3: CASSLSWASPEAFF

length: 17
J: TRBJ2-3
V: TRBV4-3
CDR3: CASSQRAGTGNPDTQYF

length: 14
J: TRBJ1-2
V: TRBV6-5
CDR3: CASTLSVRDYGYTF

length: 15
J: TRBJ2-1
V: TRBV7-2
CDR3: CASSSTGGRGNEQFF

length: 15
J: TRBJ2-4
V: TRBV5-6
CDR3: CASSLSQGVHGIQYF

length: 17
J: TRBJ1-6
V: TRBV21-1
CDR3: CASSNPQGTDSNSPLHF

length: 15
J: TRBJ1-3
V: TRBV4-1
CDR3: CASSQKGAAGNTIYF

length: 11
J: TRBJ1-2
V: TRBV20-1
CDR3: CSARGQGGYTF

length: 14
J: TRBJ1-4
V: TRBV5-5
CDR3: CASSQGQGSEKLFF

length: 16
J: TRBJ2-1
V: TRBV15
CDR3: CATSREGSGGSDKQFF

length: 15
J: TRBJ2-2
V: TRBV9
CDR3: CASSVRGRDSGELFF

length: 17
J: TRBJ2-2
V: TRBV11-1
CDR3: CASSLRGGQTNTGELFF

length: 17
J: TRBJ1-1
V: TRBV4-3
CDR3: CASSQEAVGRGNTEAFF

length: 14
J: TRBJ1-2
V: TRBV6-1
CDR3: CASSDRQGAYGYTF

length: 13
J: TRBJ2-7
V: TRBV2
CDR3: CASSRTGGYEQYF

length: 14
J: TRBJ2-7
V: TRBV7-2
CDR3: CASSLGGQGYEQYF

length: 14
J: TRBJ1-2
V: TRBV7-2
CDR3: CASSWGQVSYGYTF

length: 14
J: TRBJ1-2
V: TRBV6-6
CDR3: CASILALDPRGYTF

length: 14
J: TRBJ2-7
V: TRBV6-1
CDR3: CAISLGGGSYEQYF

length: 14
J: TRBJ1-1
V: TRBV2
CDR3: CASSGLTGFTEAFF

length: 12
J: TRBJ2-3
V: TRBV11-2
CDR3: CASSSRRGEVYF

length: 13
J: TRBJ1-1
V: TRBV28
CDR3: CASSFGGGTEAFF

length: 13
J: TRBJ1-4
V: TRBV9
CDR3: CASSFREGEKLFF

length: 19
J: TRBJ2-3
V: TRBV4-2
CDR3: CASSQGFSGGLEPTDTQYF

length: 14
J: TRBJ2-1
V: TRBV19
CDR3: CASNPGDSYNEQFF

length: 17
J: TRBJ1-2
V: TRBV27
CDR3: CASSLKTRQGDNYGYTF